Shown below are 25 T cell receptor beta chains from a single sample sequenced in a study of T cells in localized non-small cell lung cancer. Some clones are missing from TCRdb's copy, which holds only in-frame ones; the method was immunoSEQ multiplex PCR. The sample yields 31,000 or so clones, about 82% seen once. Specimen: peripheral blood, collected before any cancer treatment. Receptor source: a male donor at least 60 years old with stage III squamous cell lung carcinoma.

This clone has a single count. This chain connects TRBV28 to TRBJ1-5, with D perhaps matching TRBD1 (5 bases). This CDR3 contains 14 residues. Trimming took off 3 bases at V and 5 bases at J, with 11 bases between the two ends. The germline V gene has CDR1 MDHEN and CDR2 SYDVKM. The CDR3: CASSFGRGYQPQHF. The DNA of the CDR3 is TGTGCCAGCAGTTTCGGGAGGGGATATCAGCCCCAGCATTTT.

This sequence joins TRBV27 and TRBJ2-7, with D perhaps TRBD1 (6 bases). V lost 4 bases and J 4 bases, leaving 17 bases between the germline ends. Germline V lookup: CDR1 MNHEY, CDR2 SMNVEV (reference sequence). There are 15 residues in the CDR3. The CDR3 protein is CASSSRPGQNYEQYF. The CDR3 bases are TGTGCCAGCAGTTCTCGGCCGGGACAAAATTACGAGCAGTACTTC.

The V and J genes are TRBV7-6 and TRBJ1-4; 11 nucleotides match TRBD1. The CDR3 is 15 residues long. V was clipped by 4 bases and J by 8 bases; unmatched bases: 6. Germline V gives CDR1 SGHVS, CDR2 FNYEAQ. The CDR3 DNA follows: TGTGCCAGCAGCTCCGGAGGGACAGGGGGAGAAAAACTGTTTTTT. Its translation is CASSSGGTGGEKLFF.

The J gene is TRBJ2-7, the V gene TRBV28; TRBD2 aligns across 7 bases. The CDR3 sequence is 13 residues long. V shed 7 bases, J shed 2 bases, and the junction held 5 bases outside the gene matches. Germline assignment: CDR1 MDHEN and CDR2 SYDVKM. The CDR3 nucleotides are TGTGCCAGCACGCGGGAGACCCCCTACGAGCAGTACTTC. Its protein is CASTRETPYEQYF.

This clone is termed medium-sized. The V call is TRBV7-2, the J call TRBJ1-1; the match to TRBD1 covers 7 bases. Germline V lookup: CDR1 SGHTA, CDR2 FQGNSA. This CDR3 comprises 15 residues. The V and J ends lost 1 base and 8 bases, in that order; junction bases with no gene match: 10. CDR3 amino acids: CASSLGQGSSAEAFF. The DNA for the CDR3 is TGTGCCAGCAGCTTAGGACAGGGAAGTAGTGCAGAAGCTTTCTTT.

This rearrangement joins TRBV7-6 to TRBJ2-1; D ambiguous. The CDR3 sequence is 14 residues long. From germline, CDR1 is SGHVS and CDR2 FNYEAQ. V was trimmed by 5 bases and J by 6 bases, leaving 14 bases between them. The CDR3 spells CASSPTIGLNEQFF. CDR3 nucleotides: TGTGCCAGCAGCCCAACAATCGGCCTCAATGAGCAGTTCTTC.

The chain links TRBV9 to TRBJ2-5; 7 nucleotides match TRBD2. CDR1 is SGDLS and CDR2 is YYNGEE in the germline V gene. Germline trimming cut 0 bases from V and 2 bases from J; bases unmatched to any gene: 1. CDR3 length: 14 amino acids. CDR3 nucleotide sequence: TGTGCCAGCAGCGTAGAGGGAGGGCAAGAGACCCAGTACTTC. Protein sequence: CASSVEGGQETQYF.

This sequence joins TRBV11-2 and TRBJ2-1, with D possibly TRBD2 on 7 matching bases. V dropped 5 bases and J dropped 0 bases, with 14 bases sitting between them. This CDR3 has 16 residues. Germline V gives CDR1 SGHAT, CDR2 FQNNGV. This CDR3 reads CASSPGGGSSYNEQFF. The CDR3 bases are TGTGCCAGCAGCCCTGGGGGCGGGAGCTCCTACAATGAGCAGTTCTTC.

J is TRBJ1-3 and V is TRBV2, with D perhaps TRBD1 (5 bases). The CDR3 contains 13 residues. V gave up 5 bases and J gave up 4 bases, with 9 bases separating them. Germline CDR1 and CDR2: SNHLY and FYNNEI. Here the CDR3 DNA reads TGTGCCAGCAGTCGGGGGATCGGAAACACCATATATTTT. The encoded protein is CASSRGIGNTIYF.

The chain recombines TRBV19 with TRBJ1-2; D gene ambiguous. V was trimmed by 6 bases and J by 8 bases, leaving 19 bases between them. CDR1 is LNHDA and CDR2 is SQIVND in the germline V gene (reference sequence). This CDR3 has 14 amino acids. CDR3 protein: CASSRDDGREGYTF. The CDR3 DNA reads TGTGCCAGTAGCCGCGACGACGGACGAGAGGGCTACACCTTC.

The genes are TRBV20-1 and TRBJ1-6; D remains unclear. This CDR3 is built from 11 residues. V gave up 3 bases and J gave up 9 bases, with 6 bases separating them. Looked up from germline, CDR1 is DFQATT and CDR2 is SNEGSKA (reference sequence). The CDR3 DNA is TGCAGTGCTAGTAACGGTTCACCCCTCCACTTT. Amino acid sequence: CSASNGSPLHF.

This clone was counted a few times. The rearrangement links TRBV6-5 to TRBJ1-5; D perhaps matches TRBD1 (5 bases). Trimming took off 5 bases at V and 7 bases at J, with 9 bases between the two ends. This CDR3 has 12 residues. CDR1 and CDR2 from the germline V gene are MNHEY and SVGAGI. CDR3 bases: TGTGCCAGCAGTCCACCAGGGCAGCCCCAGCATTTT. Translating it yields CASSPPGQPQHF.

The chain combines TRBV6-5 with TRBJ1-2; D not resolved. The CDR3 has 14 amino acids. The germline CDR1 and CDR2 sequences are MNHEY and SVGAGI. Trimming removed 6 bases at V and 0 bases at J, with 11 bases between. The DNA for the CDR3 is TGTGCCAGCAGCTACGACCGGGCTAACTATGGCTACACCTTC. Its protein is CASSYDRANYGYTF.

The chain joins TRBV6-5 to TRBJ1-1; the match to TRBD1 covers 9 bases. The V and J ends lost 6 bases and 8 bases, in that order; junction bases with no gene match: 1. CDR3 length: 11 amino acids. CDR1 is MNHEY and CDR2 is SVGAGI in the germline V gene. The CDR3 is CASRDRGEAFF. CDR3 nucleotides: TGTGCCAGCAGGGACAGGGGAGAAGCTTTCTTT.

The chain is built from TRBV6-6 and TRBJ2-5; 8 nucleotides align to TRBD1. Unmatched junction bases numbered 5, after V lost 0 bases and J lost 5 bases. CDR1 and CDR2 (germline): MNHNY, SVGAGI (reference sequence). The CDR3 totals 15 residues. Written as DNA, the CDR3 is TGTGCCAGCAGTTACTCTGGGACAGGTTCGGAGACCCAGTACTTC. Encoded protein: CASSYSGTGSETQYF.

This chain joins TRBV6-1 and TRBJ1-5, with 8 nucleotides matching TRBD1. The junction had 9 bases not matched to a gene; V was cut back by 11 bases and J by 3 bases. This CDR3 is built from 14 residues. From germline, CDR1 is MNHNS and CDR2 SASEGT. CDR3 bases: TGTGCCGGGGGGGCAGGGGGCAACAATCAGCCCCAGCATTTT. It translates to CAGGAGGNNQPQHF.

The gene calls are TRBV7-9 and TRBJ1-1; 7 bases match TRBD1. V was pared by 8 bases and J by 4 bases, with 10 bases of the junction left unmatched. Germline lookup yields CDR1 SEHNR and CDR2 FQNEAQ (reference sequence). The CDR3 runs 14 residues. CDR3 bases: TGTGCCAGCCAAGGGGGCAGCTCGCGCACTGAAGCTTTCTTT. Its translation: CASQGGSSRTEAFF. Full variable domain (missing parts from reference TRBV7-9 and TRBJ1-1): DTGVSQNPRHKITKRGQNVTFRCDPISEHNRLYWYRQTLGQGPEFLTYFQNEAQLEKSRLLSDRFSAERPKGSFSTLEIQRTEQGDSAMYLCASQGGSSRTEAFFGQGTRLTVV.

This clone was counted between two and nine times. The V and J genes are TRBV9 and TRBJ2-5; TRBD2 matches 10 bases. The CDR3 consists of 15 residues. V lost 2 bases to trimming and J lost 5 bases; unmatched junction nucleotides: 6. Germline lookup yields CDR1 SGDLS and CDR2 YYNGEE. This CDR3 is CASSVLAGVGETQYF. The CDR3 DNA reads TGTGCCAGCAGCGTTCTAGCGGGAGTGGGGGAGACCCAGTACTTC.

A few counts support this clone. The CDR3 loop is CASSSGQSYEQYF. The CDR3 region has the DNA TGTGCCAGCAGCTCGGGACAGTCCTACGAGCAGTACTTC. This chain joins TRBV7-9 and TRBJ2-7; 7 bases fit TRBD1. J was trimmed by 1 base and V by 4 bases; bases with no gene match: 1. The CDR3 sequence is 13 residues long. Per the germline V gene, CDR1 is SEHNR and CDR2 is FQNEAQ (reference sequence).

V gene TRBV4-3 combines with J gene TRBJ2-3, with D possibly matching TRBD2 (5 bases). Per germline, CDR1 LGHNA and CDR2 YSLEER. The CDR3 spans 16 residues. The V end was cut by 0 bases, the J end by 2 bases, with 12 bases between. CDR3 DNA: TGCGCCAGCAGCCAAGACCCAGCGGAGCTCACAGATACGCAGTATTTT. Protein product: CASSQDPAELTDTQYF.

The chain carries TRBV6-5 and TRBJ2-7; 11 bases map to TRBD2. The CDR3 is 15 amino acids. V lost 6 bases, J lost 2 bases, and 6 bases stayed unmatched. The germline V gene encodes CDR1 MNHEY and CDR2 SVGAGI. The CDR3 nucleotides read TGTGCCAGCAGAGAGACTAGCGGGGTAACCTACGAGCAGTACTTC. Translating it yields CASRETSGVTYEQYF.

This chain uses TRBV18 with TRBJ1-1; TRBD1 matches at 11 bases. The CDR3 is 16 amino acids. V was clipped by 3 bases and J by 4 bases; unmatched bases: 7. CDR1 and CDR2 (germline): KGHSH, LQKENI. Here the CDR3 reads CASSPATGTGGTEAFF. CDR3 nucleotide sequence: TGTGCCAGCTCACCCGCAACCGGGACAGGGGGCACTGAAGCTTTCTTT.

The gene calls are TRBV7-3 and TRBJ2-2; D is unclear. There are 14 residues in the CDR3. Germline assignment: CDR1 SGHTA and CDR2 FQGTGA. V lost 2 bases and J lost 1, with 5 bases in between. CDR3 coding DNA: TGTGCCAGCAGCTTATTCGTGAACACCGGGGAGCTGTTTTTT. Protein sequence: CASSLFVNTGELFF.

This CDR3 is CAISESGEGQPQHF. The CDR3 DNA reads as TGTGCCATCAGTGAGTCGGGGGAAGGGCAGCCCCAGCATTTT. The V and J genes are TRBV10-3 and TRBJ1-5; D may be TRBD1 (5 bases). V was trimmed by 0 bases and J by 7 bases, leaving 10 bases between them. Germline CDR1 is ENHRY and CDR2 is SYGVKD. CDR3 length: 14 residues.

V and J are TRBV9 and TRBJ1-2; 7 bases line up with TRBD1. This CDR3 region has 16 residues. Germline CDR1 is SGDLS and CDR2 is YYNGEE. The V and J ends lost 0 bases and 0 bases, in that order; junction bases with no gene match: 5. This chain's CDR3 is CASSVAGTAANYGYTF. CDR3 in DNA: TGTGCCAGCAGCGTAGCAGGGACAGCAGCTAACTATGGCTACACCTTC.